This T cell receptor beta chain was recorded in a study of PD-L1 blockade in urothelial cancer (dated by TCRdb to 2017 to 2019). About the study as a whole: Therapy was started in about 2014 for all patients, and atezolizumab 1,200 mg was administered intravenously every 3 weeks. Nine patients reached durable clinical benefit, while 20 patients did not. About 90% of the 29 patients were identified as males with urothelial cancer of bladder origin, and a prior smoking history was reported by 18 of 29 patients. Blood samples were analyzed 3 weeks after the start of treatment (second dose) and 6 weeks after the start of treatment. An ECOG performance status of 0 or 1 was recorded for the patients, and 0 to 3 prior chemotherapy regimens had been received by the patients. Blood samples yielded a median of around 130,000 T cells and 65,000 to 95,000 unique TCRs, with median clonality roughly 0.082. Whole exome sequencing and RNA sequencing of pretreatment tumors were performed alongside TCR sequencing in the same patients. Pretreatment tumor samples, along with matched peripheral blood collected serially before and after atezolizumab treatment, underwent TCR sequencing. The study, an exploratory multi-omic analysis, examined somatic, immune and clinical correlates of response to PD-L1 blockade with atezolizumab in urothelial cancer. Progression-free survival longer than 6 months counted as durable clinical benefit, and TCR features were additionally tested against both progression-free and overall survival. Pretreatment blood TCR-seq was available for under 35 patients, at least one posttreatment blood collection was obtained for approximately 25 patients, and tumor TCR-seq was available for approximately 25 patients.

Comments on this clone: Its antigen has not been determined. Qualities for individual bases were not recorded, and no much larger clone is one base off.

Overall study outcomes, separate from this receptor: At 3 weeks after the start of treatment, tumor-associated TCR clones in peripheral blood had expanded more in patients with durable benefit (n of about 22, p = 0.022). A pretreatment peripheral blood TCR clonality below the median was linked to improved progression-free and overall survival. Because of the small sample size (n ≈ 30) and the many exploratory analyses performed, the results are intended to be regarded as hypothesis-generating.

Via the germline V gene, CDR1 is MDHEN and CDR2 SYDVKM. From its cysteine to its phenylalanine, the CDR3 spans 14 amino acids. Only the CDR3 portion is preserved as DNA: 42 bases, with reading frame beginning at the first base. V lost 8 bases and J lost 0 bases; the stretch between them is 11 bases long. Each PCR received spiked-in synthetic TCR analog templates so that absolute template abundance could be estimated from read counts. TCRbeta CDR3 regions were amplified from genomic DNA with bias-controlled V and J gene primers using the immunoSEQ assay. Sequencing of rearranged TCRbeta segments was performed at approximately 20X coverage. In the original analysis: Clustering was used to correct sequencing errors, and CDR3s were annotated against IMGT so that V, D and J genes could be assigned. Downstream analyses used only productive TCRbeta rearrangements and left out out-of-frame or stop-codon sequences. Clonality was computed as one minus Shannon entropy normalized by the log of the number of unique productive sequences. Clones differing between time points or between blood and tumor were identified using Fisher's exact test with Benjamini-Hochberg correction, with an adjusted p below 0.01 applied as the threshold. TCRdb re-hosts the immuneACCESS table, in-frame sequences only. Its copies lack some clones; in the studies checked, an unresolved V gene accounts for under half of them, and the cause for the rest is not known. That table supplies the V and J calls and clone size; D and trimming were determined from the DNA. Across this sample there are around 100,000 clones, with 80% to 95% seen only once. Of the sample, around 4% falls within the top ten clones.

In light of the paper, this sample's time point label describes: peripheral blood 6 weeks after treatment start. The cohort comprised 29 patients with locally advanced or metastatic urothelial carcinoma treated at Memorial Sloan Kettering on a trial protocol. Peripheral blood mononuclear cells were collected from each patient pretreatment and during treatment, giving between 1 and 8 total time points per patient. The Qiagen DNeasy Blood extraction kit was used to purify genomic DNA from total PBMCs and from tumor samples. PBMCs were collected pretreatment and during treatment and were isolated and stored as previously described.

The TCR comes from a man aged 55 to 70 with urothelial cancer. The sample in question was PBMCs, obtained around atezolizumab (anti-PD-L1) treatment. The chain is made from TRBV28 and TRBJ1-3; TRBD1 is possibly the D segment (6 matching bases). The DNA reads as follows: TGTGCCAGCGGAAAGGACAGCTCTGGAAACACCATATATTTT. It translates as CASGKDSSGNTIYF.